This TCR beta chain comes out of a study of cytomegalovirus exposure and HLA in healthy donors. The CDR3 totals 14 residues. The trim removed 0 bases at V and 6 bases at J, leaving 1 base unmatched. The germline V gene encodes CDR1 SGDLS and CDR2 YYNGEE. Primers for the PCR totalled 60 Vbeta and 13 Jbeta. The data were produced by immunoSEQ multiplex PCR, yet TCRdb's version contains in-frame clones alone and is incomplete. The data show some 140,000 clones, about 80% seen once. The chain employs TRBV9 and TRBJ1-1, with 11 bases matching TRBD1. Material: PBMCs. This TCR was sampled from a man aged 25 to 40 in good health and CMV-seropositive. CDR3 sequence (DNA): TGTGCCAGCAGCGTAGGGGACAGGGGGGCTGAAGCTTTCTTT. As protein: CASSVGDRGAEAFF.